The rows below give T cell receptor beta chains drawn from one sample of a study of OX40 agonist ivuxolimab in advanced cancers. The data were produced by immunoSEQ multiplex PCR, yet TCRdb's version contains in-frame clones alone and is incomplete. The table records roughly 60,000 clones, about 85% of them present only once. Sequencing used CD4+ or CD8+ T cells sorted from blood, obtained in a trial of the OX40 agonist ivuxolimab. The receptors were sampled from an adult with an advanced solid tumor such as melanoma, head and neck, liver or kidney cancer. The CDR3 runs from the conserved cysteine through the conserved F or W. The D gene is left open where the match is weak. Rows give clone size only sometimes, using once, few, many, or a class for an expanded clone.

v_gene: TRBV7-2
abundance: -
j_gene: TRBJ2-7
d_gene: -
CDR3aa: CASSYSSASYEQYF
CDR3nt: TGTGCCAGCAGCTATAGTTCAGCCTCCTACGAGCAGTACTTC

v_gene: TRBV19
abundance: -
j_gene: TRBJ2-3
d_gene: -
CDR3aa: CASKRDFTDTQYF
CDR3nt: TGTGCCAGTAAGAGAGACTTCACAGATACGCAGTATTTT

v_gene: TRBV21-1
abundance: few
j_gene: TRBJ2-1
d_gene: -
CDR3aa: CASNGTSGNRGFF
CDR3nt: TGTGCCAGCAACGGGACTAGCGGAAACCGCGGTTTCTTC

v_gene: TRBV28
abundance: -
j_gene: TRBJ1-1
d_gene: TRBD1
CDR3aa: CASSLGQAYTEAFF
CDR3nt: TGTGCCAGCAGTTTAGGACAGGCATACACTGAAGCTTTCTTT

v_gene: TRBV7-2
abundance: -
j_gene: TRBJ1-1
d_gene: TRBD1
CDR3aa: CASSSHRGEGSTEAFF
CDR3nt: TGTGCCAGCAGCTCCCACAGGGGAGAGGGCTCGACTGAAGCTTTCTTT

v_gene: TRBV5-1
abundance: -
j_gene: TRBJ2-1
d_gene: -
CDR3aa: CATNSSEQFF
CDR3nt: TGCGCTACAAATAGCAGTGAGCAGTTCTTC

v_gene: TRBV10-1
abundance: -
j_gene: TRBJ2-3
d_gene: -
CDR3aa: CASSALPDSRENTDTQYF
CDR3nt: TGCGCCAGCAGTGCTCTACCCGATAGCAGGGAGAACACAGATACGCAGTATTTT

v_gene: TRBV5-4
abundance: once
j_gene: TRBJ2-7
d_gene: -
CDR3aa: CASSFEVDSYEQYF
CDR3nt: TGTGCCAGCAGCTTTGAGGTCGACTCCTACGAGCAGTACTTC

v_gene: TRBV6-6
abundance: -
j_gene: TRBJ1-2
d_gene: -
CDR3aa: CASRGEGYYGYTF
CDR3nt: TGTGCCAGCAGGGGTGAAGGCTACTATGGCTACACCTTC

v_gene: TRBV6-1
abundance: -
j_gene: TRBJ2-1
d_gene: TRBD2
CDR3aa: CASSEPGLAVNEQFF
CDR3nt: TGTGCCAGCAGTGAACCGGGACTAGCAGTTAATGAGCAGTTCTTC

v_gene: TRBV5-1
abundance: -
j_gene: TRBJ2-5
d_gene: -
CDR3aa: CASSLGLQIQETQYF
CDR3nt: TGCGCCAGCAGCTTGGGTCTACAGATCCAAGAGACCCAGTACTTC

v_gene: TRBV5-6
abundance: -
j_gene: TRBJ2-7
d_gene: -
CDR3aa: CASSFGGSPWAYEQYF
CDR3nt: TGTGCCAGCAGCTTCGGAGGCTCCCCGTGGGCCTACGAGCAGTACTTC

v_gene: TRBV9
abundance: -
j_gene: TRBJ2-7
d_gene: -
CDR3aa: CASSAGHQISYEQYF
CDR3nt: TGTGCCAGCAGCGCGGGACACCAGATCTCCTACGAGCAGTACTTC

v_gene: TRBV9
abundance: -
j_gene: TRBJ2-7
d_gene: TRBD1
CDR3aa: CASSQQGTHEQYF
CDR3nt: TGTGCCAGCAGTCAACAGGGGACCCACGAGCAGTACTTC

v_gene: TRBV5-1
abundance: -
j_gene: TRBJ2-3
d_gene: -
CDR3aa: CASSLELTTDTQYF
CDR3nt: TGCGCCAGCAGCTTGGAGCTAACCACAGATACGCAGTATTTT

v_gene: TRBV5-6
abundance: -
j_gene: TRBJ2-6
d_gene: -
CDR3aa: CASSLPTGLGTNVLTF
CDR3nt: TGTGCCAGCAGCCTCCCGACGGGCCTGGGAACCAACGTCCTGACTTTC

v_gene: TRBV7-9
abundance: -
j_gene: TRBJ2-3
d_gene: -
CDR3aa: CASSPQGTDTQYF
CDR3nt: TGTGCCAGCAGCCCCCAGGGCACAGATACGCAGTATTTT

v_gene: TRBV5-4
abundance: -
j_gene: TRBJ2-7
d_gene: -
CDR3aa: CASSLEGGRDPAREQYF
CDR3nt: TGTGCCAGCAGCTTGGAGGGGGGGCGCGATCCTGCGAGGGAGCAGTACTTC

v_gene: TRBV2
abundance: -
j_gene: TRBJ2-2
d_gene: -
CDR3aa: CASNERVERGPYTGELFF
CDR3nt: TGTGCCAGCAACGAAAGGGTGGAAAGGGGTCCCTACACCGGGGAGCTGTTTTTT

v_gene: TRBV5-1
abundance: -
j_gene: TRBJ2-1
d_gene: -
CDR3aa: CASSLSNYNEQFF
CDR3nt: TGCGCCAGCAGCTTGAGTAATTACAATGAGCAGTTCTTC

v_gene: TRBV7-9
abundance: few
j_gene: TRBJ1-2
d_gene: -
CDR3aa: CASSLTGRVGYTF
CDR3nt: TGTGCCAGCAGCCTCACAGGACGGGTAGGCTACACCTTC

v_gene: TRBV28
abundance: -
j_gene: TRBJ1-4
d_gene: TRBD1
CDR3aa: CASSGTGAGEKLFF
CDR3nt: TGTGCCAGCAGTGGCACAGGGGCAGGGGAAAAACTGTTTTTT

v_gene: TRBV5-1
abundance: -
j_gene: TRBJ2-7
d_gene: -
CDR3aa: CASSPTSAGYEQYF
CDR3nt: TGCGCCAGCAGCCCGACTAGTGCCGGCTACGAGCAGTACTTC

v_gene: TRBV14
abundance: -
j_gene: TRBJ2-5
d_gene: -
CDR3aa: CASSQGSPLQETQYF
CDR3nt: TGTGCCAGCAGCCAAGGAAGTCCACTACAAGAGACCCAGTACTTC

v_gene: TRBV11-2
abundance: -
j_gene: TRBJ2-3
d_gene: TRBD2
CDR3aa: CASSFGTSGPGWSTDTQYF
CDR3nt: TGTGCCAGCAGCTTTGGGACTAGCGGCCCCGGGTGGAGCACAGATACGCAGTATTTT

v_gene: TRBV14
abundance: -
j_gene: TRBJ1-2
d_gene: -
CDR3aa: CASSRGGAGSRNYGYTF
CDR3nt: TGTGCCAGCAGCCGCGGAGGGGCGGGTTCGAGGAACTATGGCTACACCTTC

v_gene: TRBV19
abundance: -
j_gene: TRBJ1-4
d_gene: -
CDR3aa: CASSIDLAGQAAANFLFF
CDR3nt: TGTGCCAGTAGTATAGATCTCGCGGGCCAGGCGGCGGCGAATTTTCTGTTTTTT

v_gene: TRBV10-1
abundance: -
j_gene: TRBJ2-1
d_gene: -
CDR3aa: CASSDRRNEQFF
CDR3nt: TGCGCCAGCAGTGATCGGAGGAATGAGCAGTTCTTC

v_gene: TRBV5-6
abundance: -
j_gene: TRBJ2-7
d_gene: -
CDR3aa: CASSLLRGLYEQYF
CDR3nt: TGTGCCAGCAGCTTGCTCCGCGGGCTCTACGAGCAGTACTTC

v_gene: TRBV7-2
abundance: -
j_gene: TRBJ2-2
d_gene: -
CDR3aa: CASSLELDTGELFF
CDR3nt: TGTGCCAGCAGCTTAGAACTGGACACCGGGGAGCTGTTTTTT

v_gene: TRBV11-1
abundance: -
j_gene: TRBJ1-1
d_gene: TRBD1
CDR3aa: CASSGQGAVWTMNTEAFF
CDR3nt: TGTGCCAGCAGCGGACAGGGGGCCGTTTGGACCATGAACACTGAAGCTTTCTTT

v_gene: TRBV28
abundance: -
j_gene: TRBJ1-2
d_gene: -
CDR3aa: CASSFPREHGYTF
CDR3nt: TGTGCCAGCAGTTTTCCCAGGGAGCATGGCTACACCTTC

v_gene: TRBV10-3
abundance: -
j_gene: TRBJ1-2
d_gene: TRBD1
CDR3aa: CAISDTTGEDYGYTF
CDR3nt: TGTGCCATCAGTGATACGACAGGGGAGGACTATGGCTACACCTTC

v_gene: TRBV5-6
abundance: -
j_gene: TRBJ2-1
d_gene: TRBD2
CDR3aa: CASSLRLAPGLAVYEQFF
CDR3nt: TGTGCCAGCAGCTTGAGGTTGGCCCCGGGACTAGCGGTGTATGAGCAGTTCTTC

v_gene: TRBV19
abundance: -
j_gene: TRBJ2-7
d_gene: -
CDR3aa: CASSISPAYEQYF
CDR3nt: TGTGCCAGTAGTATCTCGCCCGCCTACGAGCAGTACTTC

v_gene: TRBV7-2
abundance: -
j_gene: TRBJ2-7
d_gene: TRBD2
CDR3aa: CASSLASGAYEQYF
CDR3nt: TGTGCCAGCAGCTTAGCTAGCGGGGCCTACGAGCAGTACTTC

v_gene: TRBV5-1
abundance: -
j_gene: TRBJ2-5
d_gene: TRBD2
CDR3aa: CASREDYQETQYF
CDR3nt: TGCGCCAGCCGGGAGGACTACCAAGAGACCCAGTACTTC

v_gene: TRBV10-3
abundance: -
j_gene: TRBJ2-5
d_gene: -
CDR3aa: CAISGPTGVGETQYF
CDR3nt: TGTGCCATCAGTGGACCCACGGGGGTAGGGGAGACCCAGTACTTC

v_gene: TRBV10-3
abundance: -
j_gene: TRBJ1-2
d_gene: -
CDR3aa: CAISEPDRRYGYTF
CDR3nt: TGTGCCATCAGTGAGCCGGACAGAAGATATGGCTACACCTTC

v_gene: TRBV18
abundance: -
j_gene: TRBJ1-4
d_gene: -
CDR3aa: CASSPQQNAGKLFF
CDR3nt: TGTGCCAGCTCACCACAACAAAACGCAGGGAAACTGTTTTTT

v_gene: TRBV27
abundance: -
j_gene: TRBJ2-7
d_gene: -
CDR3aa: CASSFRGSGPYEQYF
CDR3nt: TGTGCCAGCAGTTTTCGGGGGAGCGGCCCCTACGAGCAGTACTTC

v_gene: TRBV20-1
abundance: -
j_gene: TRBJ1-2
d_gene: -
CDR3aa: CSGPYGYTF
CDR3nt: TGCAGTGGGCCCTATGGCTACACCTTC

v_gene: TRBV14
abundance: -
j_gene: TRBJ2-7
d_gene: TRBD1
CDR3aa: CASSLGQVIHEQYF
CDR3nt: TGTGCCAGCAGCTTAGGACAGGTAATTCACGAGCAGTACTTC

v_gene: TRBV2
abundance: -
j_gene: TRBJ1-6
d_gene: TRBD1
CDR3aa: CASSDRGSSPLHF
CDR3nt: TGTGCCAGCAGCGACAGGGGGAGTTCACCCCTCCACTTT

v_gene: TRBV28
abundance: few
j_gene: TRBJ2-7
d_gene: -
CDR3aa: CASSYTYEQYF
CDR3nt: TGTGCCAGCAGTTACACCTACGAGCAGTACTTC

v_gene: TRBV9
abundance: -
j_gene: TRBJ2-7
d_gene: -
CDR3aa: CASSVAAAISYEQYF
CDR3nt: TGTGCCAGCAGCGTAGCAGCGGCAATATCCTACGAGCAGTACTTC

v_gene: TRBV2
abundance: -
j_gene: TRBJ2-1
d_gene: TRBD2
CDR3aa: CASSPGTSGRYNEQFF
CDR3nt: TGTGCCAGCAGTCCAGGGACTAGCGGACGCTACAATGAGCAGTTCTTC